The 24 T cell receptor beta chains below come from one sample, sequenced in a study of T-cell reconstitution after alpha-beta-depleted transplantation in children. As it was prepared, the TCRbeta library received unique molecular identifiers. TCRdb called the PCR reads again in MiXCR, with one record for every CDR3 protein. Counted here are 200,000 to 250,000 distinct CDR3 sequences, approximately 12% occurring once; the ten biggest clones make up 2% to 3%. The material was PBMCs from the stem cell graft donor, obtained from the stem cell graft. All receptors come from a human donor who donated a stem cell graft to a child with acute lymphoblastic leukemia.

This clonotype was detected many times. The CDR3 protein is CASSDGGGRLGAFF. CDR3 in DNA: TGTGCCAGCAGTGACGGGGGAGGGCGATTAGGAGCTTTCTTT. This sequence joins TRBV27 and TRBJ1-1, with D maybe TRBD1 (5 bases). The germline CDR1 and CDR2 sequences are MNHEY and SMNVEV (reference sequence). The CDR3 covers 14 residues. V was shortened by 5 bases and J by 10 bases, with 20 bases between the two germline ends.

There are many counts of this clonotype. CDR3 sequence reads: CASTPLEQYF. The CDR3 nucleotides are TGTGCCAGCACGCCTTTGGAGCAGTACTTC. The chain couples TRBV12-3 or TRBV12-4 to TRBJ2-7; D gene uncertain. The CDR3 extends over 10 amino acids. V was pared by 7 bases and J by 7 bases, with 8 bases between.

This clonotype was seen ten or more times. J is TRBJ1-5 and V is TRBV20-1, with 10 bases aligning to TRBD1. The ends lost 5 bases at V and 2 bases at J; junction bases unmatched: 6. Germline CDR1 reads DFQATT; CDR2 reads SNEGSKA (reference sequence). The CDR3 is 15 amino acids. CDR3 in DNA: TGCAGTGCTCCCAGGGGGACAGGGGGCAATCAGCCCCAGCATTTT. Its protein is CSAPRGTGGNQPQHF.

There are a few counts of this clonotype. The chain has TRBV20-1 and TRBJ2-3, with 10 bases that match TRBD2. Germline V gives CDR1 DFQATT, CDR2 SNEGSKA (reference sequence). There are 19 residues in the CDR3. Losses at the gene ends were 0 bases for V and 0 bases for J; bases not matched to a gene: 12. The CDR3 loop reads CSARDYGLAGALSTDTQYF. DNA of the CDR3: TGCAGTGCTAGAGATTATGGCCTAGCGGGGGCTCTGAGCACAGATACGCAGTATTTT.

This clonotype appeared many times. The chain employs TRBV3-1 and TRBJ1-2, with D possibly matching TRBD1 (5 bases). This CDR3 spans 13 amino acids. Trimming took 4 bases from V and 8 from J, leaving 14 bases between them. Looked up from germline, CDR1 is LGHDT and CDR2 is YNNKEL (reference sequence). The CDR3 region has the DNA TGTGCCAGCAGCCCCTCCGGAGGGGCGGGCTACACCTTC. Protein sequence: CASSPSGGAGYTF.

This clonotype appeared a single time. This could be a read error, since a much larger clone is one nucleotide away. The V gene is TRBV7-3, the J gene TRBJ1-5; D uncertain. From germline, CDR1 is SGHTA and CDR2 FQGTGA. The CDR3 runs to 16 residues. Trimming left V 3 bases short and J 0 bases short, with 12 bases between. CDR3 nucleotide sequence: TGTGCCAGCAGCTTCCCAGGCCTGCATAGCAATCAGCCCCAGCATTTT. Its protein is CASSFPGLHSNQPQHF.

This clonotype was observed many times. The rearrangement uses TRBV20-1 and TRBJ2-7; TRBD1 matches at 8 bases. CDR1 is DFQATT and CDR2 is SNEGSKA in the germline V gene (reference sequence). V trimming: 2 bases; J trimming: 0 bases; junction bases outside the gene matches: 3. The CDR3 totals 14 residues. Here the CDR3 reads CSARKDRVSYEQYF. CDR3 DNA sequence: TGCAGTGCTAGAAAGGACAGGGTCTCCTACGAGCAGTACTTC.

This clonotype was seen ten or more times. The gene calls are TRBV6-2 or TRBV6-3 and TRBJ2-7; a weak D match, TRBD1 (5 bases). Germline V gene sequence: CDR1 MNHEY, CDR2 SVGEGT. The CDR3 has 14 residues. The V end lost 2 bases, the J end lost 5 bases, and 13 bases lay between the germline ends. The CDR3: CASSYARTTDEQYF. The CDR3 region has the DNA TGTGCCAGCAGTTACGCCCGGACAACAGACGAGCAGTACTTC.

V and J are TRBV19 and TRBJ2-1; tentative D call: TRBD2 (5 bases). With 2 bases removed from V and 1 base from J, the gap between germline ends came to 9 bases. The V gene's germline CDR1 is LNHDA and CDR2 SQIVND (reference sequence). CDR3 size: 15 residues. CDR3 sequence: CASSILSGSYNEQFF. The CDR3 DNA reads as TGTGCCAGTAGTATACTCAGCGGATCCTACAATGAGCAGTTCTTC.

This clonotype was counted ten times or more. The chain recombines TRBV28 with TRBJ2-7; 7 positions agree with TRBD1. The CDR3 is 11 residues long. V shed 10 bases and J 3 bases; nucleotides not matched to a gene: 3. Germline loops: CDR1 MDHEN, CDR2 SYDVKM. The chain's CDR3 is CAISGGYEQYF. The CDR3 region has the DNA TGTGCCATCTCAGGGGGCTACGAGCAGTACTTC.

This clonotype was counted at least ten times. The CDR3 reads CSAETGGAGQPQHF. The CDR3 nucleotides read TGCAGTGCTGAAACAGGGGGCGCAGGTCAGCCCCAGCATTTT. This sequence joins TRBV20-1 and TRBJ1-5, with 9 positions matching TRBD1. V gave up 5 bases and J gave up 6 bases; unmatched junction bases: 8. Germline loops: CDR1 DFQATT, CDR2 SNEGSKA (reference sequence). The CDR3 runs 14 residues.

This clonotype has a count of ten or more. The chain links TRBV9 to TRBJ1-2; TRBD1 matches at 7 bases. The germline gives CDR1 SGDLS, CDR2 YYNGEE. This CDR3 spans 14 amino acids. The trim removed 4 bases at V and 1 base at J, leaving 4 bases unmatched. The CDR3 reads CASSLGQFNYGYTF. The DNA of the CDR3 is TGTGCCAGCAGCTTGGGACAGTTTAACTATGGCTACACCTTC.

The sample holds many counts of this clonotype. The chain has TRBV25-1 and TRBJ2-1, with TRBD2 matching over 9 bases. J was trimmed by 8 bases and V by 5 bases; bases with no gene match: 10. Per the germline V gene, CDR1 is MGHDK and CDR2 is SYGVNS. The CDR3 runs to 15 residues. DNA of the CDR3: TGTGCCAGCAGTTTTCTAACCGGGACTAGCTATGAGCAGTTCTTC. It codes for CASSFLTGTSYEQFF.

At least ten counts were recorded for this clonotype. The J gene is TRBJ2-2, the V gene TRBV20-1; D is unresolved. Trimming removed 6 bases at V and 1 base at J, with 12 bases between. Germline V gene lookup returns CDR1 DFQATT and CDR2 SNEGSKA (reference sequence). The CDR3 length is 14 residues. CDR3 amino acids: CSAQPPKNTGELFF. For the CDR3, the DNA is TGCAGTGCCCAGCCCCCTAAGAACACCGGGGAGCTGTTTTTT.

A word on this clonotype: It may be a read error: a sequence one base away is much more abundant. The chain uses TRBV4-3 and TRBJ2-1; TRBD1 aligns across 8 bases. Germline V gene sequence: CDR1 LGHNA, CDR2 YSLEER. The CDR3 sequence is 13 residues long. V gave up 4 bases and J gave up 8 bases; unmatched junction bases: 4. CDR3 region: CASSPGTGDEQFF. In DNA form, the CDR3 reads TGCGCCAGCAGCCCCGGGACAGGTGATGAGCAGTTCTTC.

At least ten counts were recorded for this clonotype. The gene calls are TRBV28 and TRBJ2-5; a possible D gene is TRBD1 (5 bases). Germline-derived CDR1 and CDR2 are MDHEN and SYDVKM. This CDR3 contains 14 residues. The V and J ends lost 5 bases and 2 bases respectively, with 12 bases between them. The CDR3 region is CASSLDKQQETQYF. The CDR3 DNA reads TGTGCCAGCAGTCTGGACAAGCAACAAGAGACCCAGTACTTC.

This clonotype was observed many times. The J gene is TRBJ2-3, the V gene TRBV24-1, with D tentatively TRBD1 or TRBD2 (5 bases each). This CDR3 has 12 amino acids. V lost 9 bases to trimming and J lost 2 bases, with 8 bases between them. Germline values: CDR1 KGHDR, CDR2 SFDVKD. DNA of the CDR3: TGTGCCACCGGGGGTGCCACAGATACGCAGTATTTT. Amino acid sequence: CATGGATDTQYF.

This clonotype has at least ten counts. The CDR3 nucleotides are TGTGCCACCAGTGATGTTAACAAGGGGAATCAGCCCCAGCATTTT. Residues: CATSDVNKGNQPQHF. This chain connects TRBV24-1 to TRBJ1-5; D might be TRBD1 (5 bases). The CDR3 covers 15 residues. Germline CDR1 is KGHDR and CDR2 is SFDVKD. Trimming stripped 3 bases from V and 4 bases from J, with 12 bases between.

This clonotype was recorded many times. The J gene is TRBJ2-5, the V gene TRBV6-5, with 11 bases identical to TRBD1. J was trimmed by 6 bases and V by 0 bases; bases with no gene match: 6. Germline CDR1 is MNHEY and CDR2 is SVGAGI. This CDR3 comprises 16 residues. The DNA for the CDR3 is TGTGCCAGCAGTTACTCCCCGCGGGACAGGGGGAAGACCCAGTACTTC. This encodes CASSYSPRDRGKTQYF.

This clonotype was counted many times. V is TRBV9 and J is TRBJ1-1; 10 nucleotides agree with TRBD1. The CDR3 totals 18 residues. Per germline, CDR1 SGDLS and CDR2 YYNGEE. The V segment lost 6 bases and the J segment 0 bases; nucleotides outside the gene matches: 14. DNA of the CDR3: TGTGCCAGCACCCCGACCGGGACAGGGGCTACTATGAACACTGAAGCTTTCTTT. This sequence encodes CASTPTGTGATMNTEAFF. The whole variable domain, filled in from reference TRBV9 and TRBJ1-1, reads DSGVTQTPKHLITATGQRVTLRCSPRSGDLSVYWYQQSLDQGLQFLIQYYNGEERAKGNILERFSAQQFPDLHSELNLSSLELGDSALYFCASTPTGTGATMNTEAFFGQGTRLTVV.

Ten or more counts support this clonotype. The chain links TRBV20-1 to TRBJ2-7; 9 nucleotides agree with TRBD1. Germline CDR1 reads DFQATT; CDR2 reads SNEGSKA (reference sequence). CDR3 length: 14 amino acids. The V segment lost 8 bases and the J segment 5 bases; nucleotides outside the gene matches: 13. The CDR3 sequence: CSYIGDRVDDEQYF. The DNA of the CDR3 is TGCAGTTACATTGGGGACAGGGTAGACGACGAGCAGTACTTC.

This clonotype was picked up many times. The chain links TRBV7-2 to TRBJ2-5, with 8 bases lining up with TRBD2. The ends lost 5 bases at V and 4 bases at J; junction bases unmatched: 9. The CDR3 runs to 15 residues. Germline V gene sequence: CDR1 SGHTA, CDR2 FQGNSA. The CDR3 DNA reads as TGTGCCAGCAGCGTTATGTCGGGGGGGAGAGAGACCCAGTACTTC. It codes for CASSVMSGGRETQYF.

This clonotype was seen many times. The chain couples TRBV14 to TRBJ1-1; no firm D call. The CDR3 has 13 residues. V was trimmed by 2 bases and J by 0 bases, leaving 4 bases between them. Germline CDR1 reads SGHDN; CDR2 reads FVKESK. CDR3 nucleotide sequence: TGTGCCAGCAGCCAACTGATGAACACTGAAGCTTTCTTT. Translation gives CASSQLMNTEAFF.

This clonotype was detected only a few times. V gene TRBV20-1 combines with J gene TRBJ2-3; 7 positions agree with TRBD2. The CDR3 spans 16 residues. Germline lookup yields CDR1 DFQATT and CDR2 SNEGSKA (reference sequence). J lost 6 bases, V lost 1 base, and 13 bases had no gene match. CDR3 sequence (DNA): TGCAGTGCTAGAGTGGGGGGGACCTTTCGCGCCGATACGCAGTATTTT. Translating gives CSARVGGTFRADTQYF.